This paragraph covers one T cell receptor beta chain sequence. This sample stems from a study of blood T cell repertoires in COVID-19. The overall study: Sites across the United States, Italy and Spain contributed samples from acute and convalescent COVID-19. The analysed material was cDNA or gDNA that came from T cells, B-cell-depleted T cells, or PBMCs.

Germline V CDR1 and CDR2: LNHDA, SQIVND (reference sequence). This CDR3 contains 15 residues. V was cut by 5 bases and J by 0 bases, with 8 bases left in between. Original handling: The assay estimated nucleated cells by amplifying reference gene primers. The repertoire was sequenced with immunoSEQ multiplex PCR; TCRdb's copy has only in-frame clones and lacks some. The V and J calls and clone size were taken over from that table, and D and trimming were inferred from the DNA. The top ten hold roughly 2.7% of the sample, which has approximately 68,000 clones, roughly 84% seen once. The receptor was derived from a man aged 70-80 years with active or convalescent COVID-19. The chain has TRBV19 and TRBJ2-6; D remains ambiguous. The specimen sequenced was peripheral blood. CDR3 amino acids: CASSAGHSGANVLTF. The CDR3, as DNA: TGTGCCAGTAGTGCAGGCCACTCTGGGGCCAACGTCCTGACTTTC.